This record covers a single T cell receptor beta chain. What it binds is unknown. This specimen belongs to a study of OX40 agonist ivuxolimab in advanced cancers. Study conclusions and caveats: At 0.1 to 3.0 mg/kg, CD4+ and CD8+ blood T cells expanded clonally by week 6.

Clones were sequenced by immunoSEQ multiplex PCR, and TCRdb holds only the in-frame ones, with some missing. The sample consists of 50,000 to 70,000 clones, about 86% of them appearing once. J lost 7 bases, V lost 0 bases, and 7 bases had no gene match. CDR3 size: 15 residues. CDR1 is SEHNR and CDR2 is FQNEAQ in the germline V gene (reference sequence). V is TRBV7-9 and J is TRBJ2-7; TRBD2 aligns across 9 bases. Specimen: CD4+ or CD8+ T cells sorted from blood, collected in a trial of the OX40 agonist ivuxolimab. This sequence was found in an adult with an advanced solid tumor such as melanoma, head and neck, liver or kidney cancer. The CDR3 protein is CASSLAGGGAGEQYF. In DNA form, the CDR3 reads TGTGCCAGCAGCTTAGCTGGCGGGGGGGCCGGAGAGCAGTACTTC.